A single T cell receptor beta chain is shown here with its context. This clonotype was seen more than once but under ten times. It has no known antigen specificity. Per-base quality was not reported, and no clone a single base away is much larger than it. The data derive from a study of blood T cells in healthy people across ages (dated by TCRdb to the mid-2010s). In terms of the full investigation: In model experiments, template switching captured about one uniquely barcoded TCR beta cDNA molecule for every two T cells. To track age-related changes in TCR beta repertoire diversity, the study relied on deep sequencing normalized with unique cDNA molecular identifiers. Using the same blood draw, the study looked at two additional independent replicas of 1 million unique cDNA reads for two donors, one aged 18 to 30 and the other aged 80 or older. Donors were grouped into four age groups: young (average roughly 17 years), middle-aged (39), aged (around 60) and long-lived (approximately 75).

V drops 6 bases and J drops 0 bases, leaving 12 bases in between. The CDR3 spans 14 residues, from the cysteine through the phenylalanine. Just CDR3 DNA is preserved here, 42 bases in frame from base 1. The germline V gene yields SQVTM for CDR1 and ANQGSEA for CDR2. Systemically healthy Caucasian individuals from Russia, some 38 in total and aged about 6 to 90 years, were included as donors. Ten milliliters of peripheral blood were drawn from each donor into EDTA-treated Vacutainer tubes. Ficoll-Paque density-gradient centrifugation was used to isolate PBMCs, with at least 7 million per sample. Trizol reagent was used to extract total RNA from the PBMCs, yielding at least 6 micrograms per sample. For every donor, flow cytometry on a PBMC aliquot measured the percentage of naive CD45RAhigh/CD27high T cells. General study outcomes and caveats: Compared with the aged group, more naive CD4+ T cells, fewer expanded clones and increased TCR diversity were shown by the long-lived group, suggesting age selection. Donor CMV infection status was unknown, potentially confounding age-related changes in expanded clonotypes. Observed TCR beta diversity correlated strongly with the percentage of naive T cells measured by flow cytometry. Bulk unsorted PBMC profiling prevented conclusive comparison of naive and antigen-experienced compartments. Estimates of total diversity based on one million sequenced T cells were considered lower bounds and underestimates. As age increased, observed TCR beta diversity per million T cells dropped in a roughly linear way, and a significant reduction was already evident by age 40.

The method was 5' RACE. TCRdb names Illumina HiSeq 2500 as the instrument used. The second PCR ran for about 7 to 11 cycles and used a J-beta primer mix along with a sample-barcoded 5' primer. A unique molecular identifier was introduced onto each TCR beta cDNA molecule by a template-switch 5' adaptor carrying 12 random nucleotides. At least 3 million CDR3-containing paired-end reads were obtained from each sample. The Mint cDNA synthesis kit, primed by a TRBC-specific oligonucleotide, was used to synthesize first-strand cDNA from all RNA. Following uracil-DNA glycosylase treatment, all cDNA underwent a first 18-cycle PCR with the universal primers M1SS and BC2_uni_R. On the authors' methods: For normalization, 1 million high-quality reads, each with a distinct molecular identifier, were randomly selected from each sample. Instead of being binned into consensus sequences, reads that shared molecular identifiers were thrown out. MiTCR, set to a Q25 quality threshold and the strictest error-elimination algorithm, was used for CDR3 identification, clonotype clustering and error correction. A nonparametric unseen species model with Euler transformation was used to estimate a lower bound on total TCR beta diversity. TCRdb reran the public reads through fastp at Q25 and MiXCR, keeping productive beta chains. A single entry per CDR3 protein holds the most common genes and DNA from its merged rows. These V and J calls rely on TCRdb rather than the paper's analysis. Here the sample has over 700,000 distinct CDR3 sequences; more than 20% occur a single time. The ten largest clonotypes hold under 10% of the sample.

The same data also went into a second study, on T cells of mothers and their children. From the second report: Donors were nine systemically healthy Caucasian individuals: three mothers and their six children. cDNA synthesis consumed the entire amount of extracted RNA, loaded at around 1.5 ug RNA in each 15 ul reaction. In the second PCR, the M1S primer introduced both the sample barcodes and 2-4 random nucleotides. More than 8.5 million TCR beta CDR3 reads were obtained from each mother, and roughly 3.1 million reads were obtained from each child. Thymic selection similarly shapes TCR recombination output in related and unrelated pairs, with minor effect from inherited differences. Related mother-child pairs always showed normalized repertoire overlap that was slightly higher than in unrelated mother-child pairs, though the difference was never significant. Persistent microchimeric T cell clones were not detected, at a sensitivity of approximately 93 clones per million clonotypes. To look for features that set related mother-child pairs apart from unrelated individuals, the researchers ran deep NGS to compare the TCR beta repertoires of mothers and children. Mothers averaged around 40 +/- 4 years of age and children averaged about 10 +/- 4 years. After adapters were ligated using NEBNext reagents, the libraries underwent 100+100 nt paired-end sequencing on an Illumina HiSeq 2000. To prevent cross-contamination, the mother and child libraries were prepared a month apart and were sequenced in separate runs. Between about 500,000 and 2,100,000 distinct TCR beta clonotypes were identified per donor. Naive TCR beta clonotypes were estimated from low-frequency clonotypes matched to each donor's FACS-determined naive share, without sorting.

The sequence joins TRBV29-1 to TRBJ2-1, and possibly TRBD2, on 6 matching bases. The receptor comes from a boy aged 5-17 years in good health. Material: blood. CDR3 protein: CSVLAEGSYNEQFF. The DNA is TGCAGCGTACTTGCGGAGGGCTCCTACAATGAGCAGTTCTTC.